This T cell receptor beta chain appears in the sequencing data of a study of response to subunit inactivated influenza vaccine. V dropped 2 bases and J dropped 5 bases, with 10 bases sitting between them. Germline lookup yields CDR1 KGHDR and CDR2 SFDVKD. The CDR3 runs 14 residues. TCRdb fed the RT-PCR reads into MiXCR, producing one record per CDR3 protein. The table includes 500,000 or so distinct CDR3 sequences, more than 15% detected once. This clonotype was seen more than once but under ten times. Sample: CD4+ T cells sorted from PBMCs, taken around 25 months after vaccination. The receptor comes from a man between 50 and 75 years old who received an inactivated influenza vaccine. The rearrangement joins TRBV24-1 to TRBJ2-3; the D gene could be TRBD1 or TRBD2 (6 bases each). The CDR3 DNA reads TGTGCCACCAGTGATTCGAAGGGGGGAGATACGCAGTATTTT. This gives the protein CATSDSKGGDTQYF.